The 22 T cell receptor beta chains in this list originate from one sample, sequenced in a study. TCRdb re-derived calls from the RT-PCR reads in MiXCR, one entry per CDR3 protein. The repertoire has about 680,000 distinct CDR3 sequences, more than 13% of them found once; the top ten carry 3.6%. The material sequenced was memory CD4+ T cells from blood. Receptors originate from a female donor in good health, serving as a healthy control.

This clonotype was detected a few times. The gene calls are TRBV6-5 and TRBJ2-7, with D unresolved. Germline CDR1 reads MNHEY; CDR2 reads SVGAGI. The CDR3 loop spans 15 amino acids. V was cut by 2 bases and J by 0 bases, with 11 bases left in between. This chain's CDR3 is CASSYSPHVSYEQYF. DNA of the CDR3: TGTGCCAGCAGTTACAGCCCCCATGTCTCCTACGAGCAGTACTTC.

The CDR3 bases are TGTGCCATCAGTGAGCATGGTTTTGGCTACACCTTC. Amino acids: CAISEHGFGYTF. The chain combines TRBV10-3 with TRBJ1-2; no clear D gene. This CDR3 comprises 12 residues. V lost 2 bases to trimming and J lost 7 bases, with 8 bases between them. Germline V CDR1 and CDR2: ENHRY, SYGVKD.

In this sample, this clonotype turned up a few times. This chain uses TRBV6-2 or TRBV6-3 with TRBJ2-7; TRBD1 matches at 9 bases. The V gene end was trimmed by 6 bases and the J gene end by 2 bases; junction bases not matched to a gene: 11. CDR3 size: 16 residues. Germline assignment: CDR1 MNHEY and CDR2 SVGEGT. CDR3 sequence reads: CASRSIGTGKPYEQYF. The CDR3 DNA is TGTGCCAGCAGGAGCATTGGGACAGGGAAACCCTACGAGCAGTACTTC.

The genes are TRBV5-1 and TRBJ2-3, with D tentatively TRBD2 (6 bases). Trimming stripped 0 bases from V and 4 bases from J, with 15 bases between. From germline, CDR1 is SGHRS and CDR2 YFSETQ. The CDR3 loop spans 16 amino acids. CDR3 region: CASSLEAGRMADTQYF. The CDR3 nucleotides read TGCGCCAGCAGCTTGGAGGCAGGGAGGATGGCAGATACGCAGTATTTT.

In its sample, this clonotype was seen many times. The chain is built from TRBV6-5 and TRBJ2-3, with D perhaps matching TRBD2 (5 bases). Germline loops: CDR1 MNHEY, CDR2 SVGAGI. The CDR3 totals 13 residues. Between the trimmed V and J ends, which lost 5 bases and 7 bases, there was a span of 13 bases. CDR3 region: CASSPVTGNTQYF. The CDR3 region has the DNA TGTGCCAGCAGTCCCGTCACGGGAAATACGCAGTATTTT.

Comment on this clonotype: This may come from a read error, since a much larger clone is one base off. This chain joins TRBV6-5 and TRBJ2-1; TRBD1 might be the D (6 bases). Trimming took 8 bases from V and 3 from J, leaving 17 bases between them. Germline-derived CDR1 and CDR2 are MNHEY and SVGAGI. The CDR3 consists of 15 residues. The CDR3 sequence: CASRQDEGVYNEQFF. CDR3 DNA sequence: TGTGCCAGCCGACAGGATGAGGGGGTCTACAATGAGCAGTTCTTC.

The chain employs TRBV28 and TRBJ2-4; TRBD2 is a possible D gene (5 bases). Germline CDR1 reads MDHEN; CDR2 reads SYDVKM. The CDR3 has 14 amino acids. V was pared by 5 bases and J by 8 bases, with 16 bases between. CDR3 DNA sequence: TGTGCCAGCAGTCCTGGGAGCGTGTTCTACATTCAGTACTTC. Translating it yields CASSPGSVFYIQYF.

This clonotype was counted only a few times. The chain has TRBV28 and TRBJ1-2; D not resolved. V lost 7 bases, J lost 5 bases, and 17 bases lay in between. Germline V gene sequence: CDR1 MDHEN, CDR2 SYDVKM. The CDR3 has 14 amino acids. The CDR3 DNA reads TGTGCCAGCACCATCCCAGGACCGTATTATGGCTACACCTTC. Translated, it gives CASTIPGPYYGYTF.

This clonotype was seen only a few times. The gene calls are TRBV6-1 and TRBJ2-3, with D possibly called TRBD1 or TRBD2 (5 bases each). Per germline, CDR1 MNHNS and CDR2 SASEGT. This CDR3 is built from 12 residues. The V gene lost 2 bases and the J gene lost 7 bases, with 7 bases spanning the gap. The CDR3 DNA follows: TGTGCCAGCAGTGAATGGGGGAATACGCAGTATTTT. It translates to CASSEWGNTQYF.

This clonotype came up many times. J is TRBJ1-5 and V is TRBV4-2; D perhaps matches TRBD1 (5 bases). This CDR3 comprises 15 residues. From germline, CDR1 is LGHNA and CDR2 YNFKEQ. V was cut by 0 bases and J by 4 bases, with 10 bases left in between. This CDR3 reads CASSQDGQGNQPQHF. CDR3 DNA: TGTGCCAGCAGCCAAGATGGGCAGGGAAATCAGCCCCAGCATTTT.

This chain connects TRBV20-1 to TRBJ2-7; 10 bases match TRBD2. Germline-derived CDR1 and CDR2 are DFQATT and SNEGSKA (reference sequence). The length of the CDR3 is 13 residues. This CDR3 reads CSTYSGRSNEQYF. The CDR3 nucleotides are TGCAGCACATATAGCGGGAGGTCCAACGAGCAGTACTTC.

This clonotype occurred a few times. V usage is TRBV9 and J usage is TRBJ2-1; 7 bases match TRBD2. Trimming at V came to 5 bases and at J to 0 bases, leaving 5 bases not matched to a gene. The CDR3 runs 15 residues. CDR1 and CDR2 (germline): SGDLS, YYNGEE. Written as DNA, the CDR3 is TGTGCCAGCAGTAGGGCTAGCGGCTCCTACAATGAGCAGTTCTTC. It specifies CASSRASGSYNEQFF.

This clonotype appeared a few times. The CDR3 spells CASTPARGQAGRVQYF. CDR3 sequence (DNA): TGTGCCAGCACCCCAGCGAGGGGACAGGCAGGCCGCGTGCAGTACTTC. The chain uses TRBV6-1 and TRBJ2-7; TRBD1 agrees at 8 bases. After removal of 7 bases from V and 9 bases from J, the junction contained 20 bases not matched to a gene. The CDR3 length is 16 residues. Germline CDR1 MNHNS, CDR2 SASEGT.

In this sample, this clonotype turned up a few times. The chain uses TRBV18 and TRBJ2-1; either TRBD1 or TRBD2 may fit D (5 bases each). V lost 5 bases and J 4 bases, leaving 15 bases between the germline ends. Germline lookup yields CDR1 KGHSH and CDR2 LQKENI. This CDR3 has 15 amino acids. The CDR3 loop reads CASSKSRDGYNEQFF. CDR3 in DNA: TGTGCCAGCTCAAAAAGCCGGGACGGTTACAATGAGCAGTTCTTC.

In DNA, the CDR3 is TGTGCCACCAGTGACCCAGGGGGAGTCACAGATACGCAGTATTTT. This gives the protein CATSDPGGVTDTQYF. The rearrangement joins TRBV24-1 to TRBJ2-3, with TRBD1 matching 7 bases. The J segment lost 2 bases and the V segment lost 4 bases, leaving 5 bases of the junction unmatched. Germline values: CDR1 KGHDR, CDR2 SFDVKD. The CDR3 has 15 residues.

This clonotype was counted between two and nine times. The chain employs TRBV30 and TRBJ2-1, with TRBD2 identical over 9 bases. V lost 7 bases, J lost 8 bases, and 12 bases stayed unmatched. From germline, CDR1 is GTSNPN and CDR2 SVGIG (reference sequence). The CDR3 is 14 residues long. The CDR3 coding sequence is TGTGCCTCCGTCGGAGCGGGAGGTAAAGATGAGCAGTTCTTC. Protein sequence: CASVGAGGKDEQFF. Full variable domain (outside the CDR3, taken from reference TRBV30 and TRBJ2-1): SQTIHQWPATLVQPVGSPLSLECTVEGTSNPNLYWYRQAAGRGLQLLFYSVGIGQISSEVPQNLSASRPQDRQFILSSKKLLLSDSGFYLCASVGAGGKDEQFFGPGTRLTVL.

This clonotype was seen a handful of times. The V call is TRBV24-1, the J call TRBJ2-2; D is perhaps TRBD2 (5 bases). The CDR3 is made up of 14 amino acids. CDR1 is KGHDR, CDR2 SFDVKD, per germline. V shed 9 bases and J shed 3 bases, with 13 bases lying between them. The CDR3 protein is CATDGESDTGELFF. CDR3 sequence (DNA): TGTGCCACCGACGGGGAGTCGGACACCGGGGAGCTGTTTTTT.

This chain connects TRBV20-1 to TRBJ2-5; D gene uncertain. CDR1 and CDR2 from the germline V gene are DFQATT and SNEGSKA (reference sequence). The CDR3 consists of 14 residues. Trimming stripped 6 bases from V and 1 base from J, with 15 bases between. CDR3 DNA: TGCAGTGCCTTTACTCCGCACACCCAAGAGACCCAGTACTTC. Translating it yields CSAFTPHTQETQYF.

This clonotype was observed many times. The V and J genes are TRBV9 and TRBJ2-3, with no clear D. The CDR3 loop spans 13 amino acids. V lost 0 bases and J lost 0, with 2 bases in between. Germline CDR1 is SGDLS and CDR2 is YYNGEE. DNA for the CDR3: TGTGCCAGCAGCGTAGCCAGCACAGATACGCAGTATTTT. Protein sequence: CASSVASTDTQYF.

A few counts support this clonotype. The CDR3 DNA reads as TGTGCCAGCTCACACAGGGGCAATGAGCAGTTCTTC. It specifies CASSHRGNEQFF. The chain combines TRBV18 with TRBJ2-1; 7 bases line up with TRBD1. Germline-derived CDR1 and CDR2 are KGHSH and LQKENI. CDR3 length: 12 residues. J gave up 6 bases and V 4 bases, and 0 bases lay outside the gene matches.

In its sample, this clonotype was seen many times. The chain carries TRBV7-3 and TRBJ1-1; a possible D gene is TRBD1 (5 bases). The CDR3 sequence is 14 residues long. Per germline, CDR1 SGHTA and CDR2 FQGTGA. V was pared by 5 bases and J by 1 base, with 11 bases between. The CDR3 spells CASSATQGNTEAFF. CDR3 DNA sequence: TGTGCCAGCAGCGCTACCCAGGGGAACACTGAAGCTTTCTTT.

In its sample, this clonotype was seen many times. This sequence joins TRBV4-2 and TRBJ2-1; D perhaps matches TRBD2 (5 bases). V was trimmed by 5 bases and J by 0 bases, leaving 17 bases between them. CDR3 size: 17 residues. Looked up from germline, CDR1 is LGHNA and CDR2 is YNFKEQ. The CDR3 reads CASSGREGYSSYNEQFF. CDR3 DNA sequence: TGTGCCAGCAGCGGGAGAGAGGGTTACAGCTCCTACAATGAGCAGTTCTTC.